These T cell receptor beta chains were read from a single sample in a study of T cells in Graves' hyperthyroidism and ophthalmopathy. TCRdb processed the multiplex PCR reads anew with MiXCR; each CDR3 protein has one entry. The profile covers 490,000 or so distinct CDR3 sequences, with 15% to 20% appearing a single time and roughly 47% taken by the ten largest. Input material: blood. Receptor source: a man aged 35-49 years with Graves' ophthalmopathy. Each CDR3 is given with its conserved first and last residue. Fields, in order: clone size, J gene, V gene, D gene, CDR3 DNA, CDR3 protein. The D gene is left open where the match is weak. The listing skips clone size in some rows; elsewhere it reads once, few, many or a size class.

>few|TRBJ1-2|TRBV5-1|NA
TGCGCCAGCATGGGACGCAATGGCTACACCTTC
CASMGRNGYTF
>NA|TRBJ2-2|TRBV18|NA
TGTGCCAGCTCACCACGGTCAGGCAGAGGGGCGAACACCGGGGAGCTGTTTTTT
CASSPRSGRGANTGELFF
>NA|TRBJ2-3|TRBV19|NA
TGTGCCAGTAGTATCGGACTGGAGACGCAGTATTTT
CASSIGLETQYF
>few|TRBJ1-6|TRBV15|NA
TGTGCCACCAGCAGAGGTCTGGAATCACCCCTCCACTTT
CATSRGLESPLHF
>few|TRBJ1-4|TRBV9|NA
TGTGCCAGCATGTGGTTGTGGCCCCTCCAACAGGGAGGGGGTGAAAAACTGTTTTTT
CASMWLWPLQQGGGEKLFF
>NA|TRBJ2-6|TRBV29-1|NA
TGCAGCGTGGGAGTAAACTCTGGGGCCAACGTCCTGACTTTC
CSVGVNSGANVLTF
>many|TRBJ2-5|TRBV25-1|NA
TGTGCCAGCAGTGCCGGAACAAAAGGAGAGACCCAGTACTTC
CASSAGTKGETQYF
>few|TRBJ2-3|TRBV28|TRBD2
TGTGCCAGCAGTTTCGGGACTAGCGGGAGTGGCACAGATACGCAGTATTTT
CASSFGTSGSGTDTQYF
>NA|TRBJ2-7|TRBV20-1|NA
TGCAGTGCTCGAGATCACTTTAGCGCGAAGGTCTCCTACGAGCAGTACTTC
CSARDHFSAKVSYEQYF
>many|TRBJ1-5|TRBV28|NA
TGTGCCAGCAGTTTAGAGGGGTATCAGCCCCAGCATTTT
CASSLEGYQPQHF
>NA|TRBJ2-7|TRBV30|NA
TGTGCCTGGAGCCACGGACCCTACGAGCAGTACTTC
CAWSHGPYEQYF
>few|TRBJ2-1|TRBV9|NA
TGTGCCAGCAGCGCCGATTTTAGGCCCTACAATGAGCAGTTCTTC
CASSADFRPYNEQFF
>NA|TRBJ1-1|TRBV11-2|NA
TGTGCCAGCAGCTTAGGGGGACCGATGAACACTGAAGCTTTCTTT
CASSLGGPMNTEAFF
>NA|TRBJ2-7|TRBV19|NA
TGTGCCAGTAGTCCCACCTACCGGGGGACCTACGAGCAGTACTTC
CASSPTYRGTYEQYF
>few|TRBJ2-4|TRBV3-1|NA
TGTGCCAGCAGCCCCCAGGGGGGGTTCTCGAAAAACATTCAGTACTTC
CASSPQGGFSKNIQYF
>few|TRBJ2-5|TRBV9|NA
TGTGCCAGCAGCGTAGGGGGGTCGGAAGAGACCCAGTACTTC
CASSVGGSEETQYF
>few|TRBJ2-3|TRBV5-1|NA
TGCGCCAGTCTGAGAGGGTTGGATCCCACAGATACGCAGTATTTT
CASLRGLDPTDTQYF
>many|TRBJ2-3|TRBV28|NA
TGTGCCAGCAGTCAACGGGACGGAGATACGCAGTATTTT
CASSQRDGDTQYF
>NA|TRBJ2-5|TRBV5-1|TRBD1
TGCGCCAGCAGCTTGATGGACAGGGGTAGAGGGGAGACCCAGTACTTC
CASSLMDRGRGETQYF
>NA|TRBJ2-1|TRBV5-1|TRBD2
TGCGCCAGCAGCTCTCCCCGACTAGCGGGGGCCTATGAGCAGTTCTTC
CASSSPRLAGAYEQFF
>NA|TRBJ1-6|TRBV7-9|NA
TGTGCCAGCAGCCATGCCCCCCGAAACTCCTATAATTCACCCCTCCACTTT
CASSHAPRNSYNSPLHF
>many|TRBJ2-5|TRBV11-2|TRBD1
TGTGCCAGCAGCCAGGACGGAGACAGGGGAGAGACCCAGTACTTC
CASSQDGDRGETQYF
>NA|TRBJ2-1|TRBV20-1|TRBD2
TGCAGTGCTGGGGGACTAGTGGCGGACAATGAGCAGTTCTTC
CSAGGLVADNEQFF
>few|TRBJ2-3|TRBV10-3|NA
TGTGCCATCAGTGAATCCCTAGCACCTGATACGCAGTATTTT
CAISESLAPDTQYF
>few|TRBJ2-5|TRBV7-2|NA
TGTGCCAGCAGCTTAGCAGCACTCCCAACATTGGGCCAGTACTTC
CASSLAALPTLGQYF
>many|TRBJ2-1|TRBV6-2/TRBV6-3|TRBD2
TGTGCCACCCGTACACCTTTGACTAGCGGGGTCTGGGAGCAGTTCTTC
CATRTPLTSGVWEQFF
>NA|TRBJ2-1|TRBV7-9|NA
TGTGCCAGCAGTTCCGACACCACGGGGTCGGGGCAGTTCTTC
CASSSDTTGSGQFF
>NA|TRBJ2-7|TRBV30|TRBD1
TGTGCCTGGGCCCGAGGGACAGGGGGGGTCTACGAGCAGTACTTC
CAWARGTGGVYEQYF
>few|TRBJ2-7|TRBV4-1|NA
TGCGCCAGCAGCCAAGATGACGGTGACTACCGCGAGCAGTACTTC
CASSQDDGDYREQYF
>NA|TRBJ2-7|TRBV12-3/TRBV12-4|NA
TGTGCCAGCAGTTTAGAGGGGATTCGAGACGAGCAGTACTTC
CASSLEGIRDEQYF
>NA|TRBJ1-5|TRBV19|NA
TGTGCCAGTAGCCAGGGGTTGTGGCAGCCCCAGCATTTT
CASSQGLWQPQHF
>NA|TRBJ2-3|TRBV27|TRBD2
TGTGCCAGCAGTTTACCGGGACTACAGGCAGATACGCAGTATTTT
CASSLPGLQADTQYF
>few|TRBJ1-4|TRBV7-6|NA
TGTGCCAGCAGCTTAGCGGGGGGAATTGGCGAAAAACTGTTTTTT
CASSLAGGIGEKLFF
>once|TRBJ2-1|TRBV4-1|NA
TGCGCCAGCAGCCAAGAATCACTTACGGAATACAATGAGCAGTTCTTC
CASSQESLTEYNEQFF
>many|TRBJ1-1|TRBV28|NA
TGTGCCAGCAGTTTTGTAACGGTGAACACTGAAGCTTTCTTT
CASSFVTVNTEAFF
>NA|TRBJ1-1|TRBV11-2|NA
TGTGCCAGCAGCCAGACGGGCGGGGGGGCCACTGAAGCTTTCTTT
CASSQTGGGATEAFF
>NA|TRBJ2-3|TRBV7-9|NA
TGTGCCAGCAGCTTAGTTGGAGGGATCACAGATACGCAGTATTTT
CASSLVGGITDTQYF
>NA|TRBJ2-7|TRBV2|NA
TGTGCCAGCAGTGAAAGACAGGCACCTACCCTCTCCTACGAGCAGTACTTC
CASSERQAPTLSYEQYF
>few|TRBJ1-2|TRBV18|NA
TGTGCCAGCTCACCCCCGGCAGGGGACTATGGCTACACCTTC
CASSPPAGDYGYTF
>many|TRBJ1-1|TRBV12-3/TRBV12-4|NA
TGTGCCAGCAGTCCCGGACGGGTTCGGGACACTGAAGCTTTCTTT
CASSPGRVRDTEAFF
>many|TRBJ2-5|TRBV20-1|TRBD2
TGCAGTGCCCGGACTAGTCAAGAGACCCAGTACTTC
CSARTSQETQYF
>NA|TRBJ2-1|TRBV7-3|TRBD2
TGTGCCAGCAGCTTAACTCGGACTAGCTCGTCCCAGCAGTTCTTC
CASSLTRTSSSQQFF
>few|TRBJ2-7|TRBV19|NA
TGTGCCAGTAGTACGGGGGTAATGGCCTACGAGCAGTACTTC
CASSTGVMAYEQYF
>many|TRBJ2-7|TRBV28|TRBD2
TGTGCCAGCAGAACCGGGGGGGGAGGCCACGAGCAGTACTTC
CASRTGGGGHEQYF
>many|TRBJ1-5|TRBV28|NA
TGTGCCAGCAGTTTATTGAATCAGCCCCAGCATTTT
CASSLLNQPQHF
>once|TRBJ1-5|TRBV19|TRBD1
TGTGCCAGTACCCCCCGGACAGGGGGCTCCAATCAGCCCCAGCATTTT
CASTPRTGGSNQPQHF
>many|TRBJ2-5|TRBV6-2/TRBV6-3|TRBD2
TGTGCCAGCAGTGATTGGACTAGCGGGAGGAGGGTAGGAGAGACCCAGTACTTC
CASSDWTSGRRVGETQYF
>NA|TRBJ2-5|TRBV24-1|NA
TGTGCCACCAGTGAGAATCCTGTCATCCAGTACTTC
CATSENPVIQYF
>NA|TRBJ1-1|TRBV5-1|NA
TGCGCCAGCAACGAGGCGGGGAACACTGAAGCTTTCTTT
CASNEAGNTEAFF
>NA|TRBJ1-1|TRBV20-1|NA
TGCAGTGCACCAGTCGTTCCTATGAAAACTGAAGCTTTCTTT
CSAPVVPMKTEAFF
>few|TRBJ1-1|TRBV6-1|NA
TGTGCCAGCAGTGAAGGTCCCGGGACTGAAGCTTTCTTT
CASSEGPGTEAFF
>many|TRBJ2-1|TRBV3-1|NA
TGTGCCAGCAGCCAACCACGGGGCCCCTACAATGAGCAGTTCTTC
CASSQPRGPYNEQFF
>NA|TRBJ1-3|TRBV7-9|NA
TGTGCCAGCAGCCCCCACCGAAGCTCTGGAAACACCATATATTTT
CASSPHRSSGNTIYF
>NA|TRBJ2-7|TRBV7-9|TRBD2
TGTGCCAGCAGCTTGGGACTAGCGCCGAAGGGCGGCGAGCAGTACTTC
CASSLGLAPKGGEQYF
>few|TRBJ2-1|TRBV5-1|NA
TGCGCCAGCAGCGGTAGGGATGAGCAGTTCTTC
CASSGRDEQFF